This entry lists 26 T cell receptor beta chains sequenced from one sample in a study of siplizumab effects on memory and regulatory T cells. The protocol was immunoSEQ multiplex PCR, while the TCRdb copy is restricted to in-frame clones and leaves out a portion. The sample includes about 100,000 clones, 85% to 95% of them seen just once. Sample: Tregs sorted from blood. The receptors were sampled from a human donor in good health.

This chain connects TRBV9 to TRBJ1-4, with D possibly TRBD1 on 6 matching bases. This CDR3 region has 16 residues. CDR1 and CDR2 (germline): SGDLS, YYNGEE. Trimming pared 4 bases from V and 4 bases from J, leaving 17 bases between. CDR3 sequence (DNA): TGTGCCAGCAGCAGAGCTCAGGGGAGGGGTAATGAAAAACTGTTTTTT. Translating it yields CASSRAQGRGNEKLFF.

The CDR3 region is CASSLRMWNYEQYF. The DNA of the CDR3 is TGTGCCAGCAGTCTGAGGATGTGGAACTACGAGCAGTACTTC. This chain connects TRBV6-6 to TRBJ2-7; D unresolved. CDR1 is MNHNY, CDR2 SVGAGI, per germline (reference sequence). This CDR3 comprises 14 residues. V gave up 5 bases and J gave up 3 bases, with 14 bases separating them.

The chain uses TRBV2 and TRBJ2-4; the D gene is possibly TRBD1 (5 bases). Between the trimmed V and J ends, which lost 7 bases and 2 bases, there was a span of 9 bases. The CDR3 totals 13 residues. Germline lookup yields CDR1 SNHLY and CDR2 FYNNEI. CDR3 amino acids: CASIRTTKNIQYF. CDR3 sequence (DNA): TGTGCCAGCATCAGGACAACCAAAAACATTCAGTACTTC. Supplemented by reference TRBV2 and TRBJ2-4, the full variable domain reads EPEVTQTPSHQVTQMGQEVILRCVPISNHLYFYWYRQILGQKVEFLVSFYNNEISEKSEIFDDQFSVERPDGSNFTLKIRSTKLEDSAMYFCASIRTTKNIQYFGAGTRLSVL.

The rearrangement uses TRBV29-1 and TRBJ1-2, with D possibly being TRBD1 (5 bases). This CDR3 spans 12 amino acids. The V and J ends lost 6 bases and 4 bases respectively, with 12 bases between them. Germline assignment: CDR1 SQVTM and CDR2 ANQGSEA. CDR3 DNA: TGCAGCGTAGCGGGACTGTTCTATGGCTACACCTTC. Protein product: CSVAGLFYGYTF.

The V and J genes are TRBV7-8 and TRBJ2-7; possible D gene TRBD2, 5 bases. Germline V gene data show CDR1 as SGHVS and CDR2 as FQNEAQ. CDR3 size: 13 residues. V was pared by 5 bases and J by 3 bases, with 11 bases between. CDR3: CASSTELVYEQYF. CDR3 bases: TGTGCCAGCAGCACCGAACTAGTCTACGAGCAGTACTTC.

The V call is TRBV18, the J call TRBJ2-7, with TRBD2 identical over 7 bases. The germline V gene encodes CDR1 KGHSH and CDR2 LQKENI. The CDR3 has 12 residues. Trimming cost V 4 bases and J 3 bases; bases outside gene matches: 0. The DNA for the CDR3 is TGTGCCAGCTCACGGACTAGCTACGAGCAGTACTTC. It yields the protein CASSRTSYEQYF.

This rearrangement joins TRBV27 to TRBJ2-2; weak D call: TRBD1 (6 bases). The CDR3 has 18 amino acids. V was cut by 5 bases and J by 0 bases, with 19 bases left in between. In germline, CDR1 is MNHEY, CDR2 SMNVEV (reference sequence). CDR3: CASSHLLYRTANTGELFF. Written as DNA, the CDR3 is TGTGCCAGCAGTCACCTCTTATACAGGACAGCGAACACCGGGGAGCTGTTTTTT.

J is TRBJ1-4 and V is TRBV6-1; no definite D call. Germline loops: CDR1 MNHNS, CDR2 SASEGT. The germline V and J ends were trimmed by 3 bases and 3 bases, with 11 bases remaining between them. This CDR3 spans 15 amino acids. The CDR3 loop reads CASSENGVANEKLFF. In DNA form, the CDR3 reads TGTGCCAGCAGTGAGAATGGGGTAGCTAATGAAAAACTGTTTTTT.

The V gene is TRBV6-1, the J gene TRBJ2-7, with 12 nucleotides matching TRBD2. The germline CDR1 and CDR2 sequences are MNHNS and SASEGT. V shed 5 bases and J 0 bases; nucleotides not matched to a gene: 8. The CDR3 consists of 17 residues. The CDR3 DNA reads as TGTGCCAGCAGTCAAGGACTAGCGGGACAATACTCCTACGAGCAGTACTTC. Translation gives CASSQGLAGQYSYEQYF.

The chain joins TRBV30 to TRBJ1-1, with D unclear. The germline V gene has CDR1 GTSNPN and CDR2 SVGIG (reference sequence). The CDR3 is made up of 11 amino acids. V was trimmed by 2 bases and J by 6 bases, leaving 7 bases between them. In nucleotides, the CDR3 is TGTGCCTGGAGTACGATCCCTGAAGCTTTCTTT. Protein: CAWSTIPEAFF.

The V call is TRBV5-1, the J call TRBJ1-2, with 7 bases that match TRBD1. Looked up from germline, CDR1 is SGHRS and CDR2 is YFSETQ. This CDR3 comprises 14 residues. With 7 bases clipped from V and 0 bases from J, the junction kept 6 bases outside the gene matches. The CDR3: CASRLGTANYGYTF. The CDR3 DNA follows: TGCGCCAGCCGCCTTGGGACAGCTAACTATGGCTACACCTTC. The full variable domain, completed using reference TRBV5-1 and TRBJ1-2, is KAGVTQTPRYLIKTRGQQVTLSCSPISGHRSVSWYQQTPGQGLQFLFEYFSETQRNKGNFPGRFSGRQFSNSRSEMNVSTLELGDSALYLCASRLGTANYGYTFGSGTRLTVV.

This rearrangement joins TRBV15 to TRBJ2-2; weak D call: TRBD2 (6 bases). CDR3 length equals 16 residues. With 7 bases removed from V and 5 bases from J, the gap between germline ends came to 20 bases. CDR1 LNHNV and CDR2 YYDKDF come from the germline V gene (reference sequence). CDR3 DNA sequence: TGTGCCACCACCAACGAAGCACGACTAGTAACCGGGGAGCTGTTTTTT. Residues: CATTNEARLVTGELFF.

This chain uses TRBV5-1 with TRBJ2-1; 12 positions match TRBD2. Germline trimming cut 4 bases from V and 2 bases from J; bases unmatched to any gene: 4. The CDR3 loop spans 16 amino acids. The germline CDR1 and CDR2 sequences are SGHRS and YFSETQ. CDR3 bases: TGCGCCAGCAGCACCCGGACTAGCGGGGCCTACAATGAGCAGTTCTTC. It translates to CASSTRTSGAYNEQFF.

The chain is built from TRBV9 and TRBJ2-3; possible D gene TRBD2, 5 bases. There are 16 residues in the CDR3. Germline V gives CDR1 SGDLS, CDR2 YYNGEE. The V end was cut by 3 bases, the J end by 0 bases, with 14 bases between. The CDR3 coding sequence is TGTGCCAGCAGCGATGATATAGCGCCTAGCACAGATACGCAGTATTTT. The encoded protein is CASSDDIAPSTDTQYF. The entire variable domain, with the rest obtained from reference TRBV9 and TRBJ2-3, is as follows: DSGVTQTPKHLITATGQRVTLRCSPRSGDLSVYWYQQSLDQGLQFLIQYYNGEERAKGNILERFSAQQFPDLHSELNLSSLELGDSALYFCASSDDIAPSTDTQYFGPGTRLTVL.

V is TRBV6-1 and J is TRBJ2-7; tentative D call: TRBD1 (5 bases). Trimming took 4 bases from V and 3 from J, leaving 19 bases between them. The germline CDR1 and CDR2 sequences are MNHNS and SASEGT. This CDR3 comprises 16 residues. CDR3 loop: CASSGSRAVGFYEQYF. The CDR3 DNA follows: TGTGCCAGCAGTGGCTCCAGGGCTGTGGGATTCTACGAGCAGTACTTC.

V gene TRBV19 combines with J gene TRBJ2-1; D possibly uses TRBD1 or TRBD2 (5 bases each). Between the trimmed V and J ends, which lost 6 bases and 3 bases, there was a span of 15 bases. Germline values: CDR1 LNHDA, CDR2 SQIVND (reference sequence). This CDR3 is built from 15 residues. CDR3 residues: CASSPRDLIYNEQFF. The CDR3 DNA is TGTGCCAGTAGCCCCCGGGACCTAATCTACAATGAGCAGTTCTTC.

Concerning this clone: The sample has other DNA sequences that encode this CDR3 too. The chain employs TRBV7-9 and TRBJ2-4, with 7 nucleotides matching TRBD2. The CDR3 is 19 residues long. Germline V gives CDR1 SEHNR, CDR2 FQNEAQ (reference sequence). The J segment lost 6 bases and the V segment lost 3 bases, leaving 20 bases of the junction unmatched. DNA of the CDR3: TGTGCCAGCAGCTTCGGCCTGAGGGGAGGGGCCAATCGGGGAAACATTCAGTACTTC. Its protein product is CASSFGLRGGANRGNIQYF.

J is TRBJ2-1 and V is TRBV6-5; TRBD1 is a possible D gene (6 bases). Germline values: CDR1 MNHEY, CDR2 SVGAGI. V was clipped by 5 bases and J by 0 bases, with 11 bases between them. The CDR3 is made up of 15 amino acids. CDR3 DNA sequence: TGTGCCAGCAGTGCCACAGGGAGCTCCTACAATGAGCAGTTCTTC. Its translation: CASSATGSSYNEQFF.

J is TRBJ2-7 and V is TRBV5-5; TRBD1 matches 8 bases. Germline loops: CDR1 SGHKS, CDR2 YYEKEE (reference sequence). The CDR3 sequence is 17 residues long. V shed 2 bases, J shed 3 bases, and the junction held 13 bases outside the gene matches. CDR3 DNA sequence: TGTGCCAGCAGCTTTTGGTTAGCTCAGGGGGCGAGCTACGAGCAGTACTTC. Its translation is CASSFWLAQGASYEQYF.

The CDR3 nucleotides read TGTGCCAGCTCACAGGCAGGCCTTGATGCAGATACGCAGTATTTT. It codes for CASSQAGLDADTQYF. V gene TRBV18 combines with J gene TRBJ2-3; D is undetermined. Trimming took off 4 bases at V and 4 bases at J, with 15 bases between the two ends. The CDR3 has 15 amino acids. Germline V gives CDR1 KGHSH, CDR2 LQKENI.

V usage is TRBV6-1 and J usage is TRBJ2-5, with 10 bases fitting TRBD1. Matching the DNA end better, TRBJ2-7 makes the J call doubtful. The CDR3 has 15 residues. Germline assignment: CDR1 MNHNS and CDR2 SASEGT. The CDR3 sequence is CASSEAWTGGYEQYF. The CDR3 region has the DNA TGTGCCAGCAGTGAAGCCTGGACAGGGGGCTACGAGCAGTACTTC.

This chain joins TRBV7-9 and TRBJ1-1; D remains ambiguous. With 3 bases removed from V and 1 base from J, the gap between germline ends came to 3 bases. The CDR3 spans 12 residues. CDR1 and CDR2 from the germline V gene are SEHNR and FQNEAQ (reference sequence). This chain's CDR3 is CASSFGNTEAFF. CDR3 nucleotides: TGTGCCAGCAGCTTTGGGAACACTGAAGCTTTCTTT. Variable domain in full (rest from reference TRBV7-9 and TRBJ1-1): DTGVSQNPRHKITKRGQNVTFRCDPISEHNRLYWYRQTLGQGPEFLTYFQNEAQLEKSRLLSDRFSAERPKGSFSTLEIQRTEQGDSAMYLCASSFGNTEAFFGQGTRLTVV.

V usage is TRBV5-4 and J usage is TRBJ2-7; D is unclear. The germline V and J ends were trimmed by 2 bases and 3 bases, with 9 bases remaining between them. The CDR3 loop spans 13 amino acids. CDR1 and CDR2 (germline): SGHNT, YYREEE (reference sequence). This CDR3 is CASSFSANYEQYF. The CDR3 DNA reads as TGTGCCAGCAGCTTTTCAGCTAACTACGAGCAGTACTTC.

The chain carries TRBV6-5 and TRBJ2-3, with a possible D match to TRBD2 (6 bases). Between the trimmed V and J ends, which lost 6 bases and 1 base, there was a span of 14 bases. The CDR3 sequence is 15 residues long. The germline CDR1 and CDR2 sequences are MNHEY and SVGAGI. The CDR3 DNA is TGTGCCAGCAGCCTCGGGAGAAAGGGCACAGATACGCAGTATTTT. It translates to CASSLGRKGTDTQYF.

This clone was counted a single time. J is TRBJ2-7 and V is TRBV18, with TRBD2 matching 8 bases. CDR1 and CDR2 (germline): KGHSH, LQKENI. This CDR3 is 15 amino acids long. Trimming removed 2 bases from V and 2 bases from J; junction bases left unmatched: 5. The CDR3 nucleotides read TGTGCCAGCTCACCAAATCTAGCGGGCACCTACGAGCAGTACTTC. Translation: CASSPNLAGTYEQYF.

The gene calls are TRBV18 and TRBJ2-1; a weak D match, TRBD2 (5 bases). V lost 1 base to trimming and J lost 4 bases, with 11 bases between them. The CDR3 spans 15 residues. The germline gives CDR1 KGHSH, CDR2 LQKENI. The CDR3 nucleotides are TGTGCCAGCTCACCACAACTAGACTCTTACAATGAGCAGTTCTTC. Its protein product is CASSPQLDSYNEQFF.